The text below deals with one T cell receptor (beta chain). What it binds is unknown. The data are from a study of CD8 T cells in Susac syndrome. About the research overall: Patients with Susac syndrome were, at the time of blood collection, therapy-naive, maintained on corticosteroids, or maintained on intravenous immunoglobulin alone. Findings and caveats of the study: The CD4+ T cell repertoires in Susac syndrome did not show any clonal expansion.

This CDR3 region has 12 residues. The V end was cut by 3 bases, the J end by 4 bases, with 9 bases between. Germline CDR1 is DFQATT and CDR2 is SNEGSKA (reference sequence). TCR beta was sequenced from blood CD8+ and CD4+ T cells. All included Susac syndrome patients satisfied recently defined diagnostic criteria for definite or probable disease. RNA was extracted with the RNeasy kit, and a quantity of about 0.45 to 1 ug was reverse transcribed using random hexamers. TCRdb redid the calling of the immunoSEQ multiplex PCR reads with MiXCR, one entry per CDR3 protein. Altogether 200,000 to 250,000 distinct CDR3 sequences are present, about 94% being singletons, with the ten largest covering under 0.2%.

The sequenced sample was CD4+ T cells from PBMCs. The receptor's source is a human donor with Susac syndrome. The chain links TRBV20-1 to TRBJ2-5; D possibly matches TRBD1 or TRBD2 (6 bases each). This chain's CDR3 is CSASRGRETQYF. The CDR3 DNA reads as TGCAGTGCTAGCCGGGGGCGAGAGACCCAGTACTTC.